One and the same sample provided the 31 T cell receptor beta chains below, sequenced in a study of cytomegalovirus exposure and HLA in healthy donors. 60 Vbeta and 13 Jbeta primers were used in PCR. Here immunoSEQ multiplex PCR was the method, and the copy in TCRdb shows in-frame clones only, minus some. The table lists roughly 220,000 clones, more than 75% of them singletons. The specimen sequenced was PBMCs. The receptors come from a woman aged 40 to 50 in good health and CMV-seronegative.

This clone was recorded once. The chain recombines TRBV7-3 with TRBJ1-2; possibly TRBD1 for D (6 bases). CDR3 size: 17 residues. Trimming removed 2 bases at V and 0 bases at J, with 16 bases between. Germline V CDR1 and CDR2: SGHTA, FQGTGA. Here the CDR3 reads CASSLDTLTGANYGYTF. The DNA of the CDR3 is TGTGCCAGCAGCTTAGATACGCTGACAGGCGCTAACTATGGCTACACCTTC.

The chain uses TRBV7-6 and TRBJ2-7; 9 positions agree with TRBD1. The CDR3 is made up of 14 amino acids. Looked up from germline, CDR1 is SGHVS and CDR2 is FNYEAQ. V was clipped by 5 bases and J by 2 bases; unmatched bases: 4. CDR3 nucleotide sequence: TGTGCCAGCAGCCCCGGGACAGGGACCTACGAGCAGTACTTC. Its translation: CASSPGTGTYEQYF.

The J gene is TRBJ1-1, the V gene TRBV2; D not resolved. CDR1 and CDR2 (germline): SNHLY, FYNNEI. Trimming removed 6 bases from V and 3 bases from J, with 11 bases in between. This CDR3 contains 13 residues. The DNA for the CDR3 is TGTGCCAGCAGGTTAACGCAGGACACTGAAGCTTTCTTT. This translates into CASRLTQDTEAFF. Full variable domain (rest looked up from reference TRBV2 and TRBJ1-1): EPEVTQTPSHQVTQMGQEVILRCVPISNHLYFYWYRQILGQKVEFLVSFYNNEISEKSEIFDDQFSVERPDGSNFTLKIRSTKLEDSAMYFCASRLTQDTEAFFGQGTRLTVV.

This chain links TRBV27 with TRBJ2-7; 7 bases match TRBD1. V was clipped by 5 bases and J by 2 bases; unmatched bases: 12. Germline values: CDR1 MNHEY, CDR2 SMNVEV (reference sequence). This CDR3 spans 16 amino acids. This CDR3 is CASSPSIGGAAYEQYF. CDR3 sequence (DNA): TGTGCCAGCAGTCCGTCCATAGGGGGCGCAGCCTACGAGCAGTACTTC.

The rearrangement links TRBV12-5 to TRBJ2-3; the match to TRBD2 covers 7 bases. The CDR3 has 14 amino acids. CDR1 LGHNT and CDR2 FRNRAP come from the germline V gene. Trimming cost V 8 bases and J 3 bases; bases outside gene matches: 8. DNA of the CDR3: TGTGCTAGTTCTAGCGGAAGTTTTACAGATACGCAGTATTTT. It yields the protein CASSSGSFTDTQYF.

A few counts support this clone. The chain links TRBV9 to TRBJ1-2; D is uncertain. V was pared by 3 bases and J by 0 bases, with 9 bases between. The CDR3 contains 14 residues. CDR1 is SGDLS and CDR2 is YYNGEE in the germline V gene. Here the CDR3 reads CASSAGLANYGYTF. CDR3 in DNA: TGTGCCAGCAGCGCCGGACTTGCTAACTATGGCTACACCTTC.

V gene TRBV28 combines with J gene TRBJ2-7; D remains unclear. Germline V lookup: CDR1 MDHEN, CDR2 SYDVKM. The CDR3 runs 11 residues. The V end was cut by 3 bases, the J end by 4 bases, with 4 bases between. The CDR3 is CASSFRYEQYF. The CDR3 DNA reads as TGTGCCAGCAGTTTTAGATACGAGCAGTACTTC.

This clone was recorded a few times. This chain's CDR3 is CASSRDRGTYNEQFF. In nucleotides, the CDR3 is TGCGCCAGCAGCAGAGACAGGGGGACCTACAATGAGCAGTTCTTC. The V and J genes are TRBV4-1 and TRBJ2-1, with 9 bases lining up with TRBD1. V lost 5 bases to trimming and J lost 2 bases; unmatched junction nucleotides: 4. This CDR3 has 15 amino acids. Germline V lookup: CDR1 MGHRA, CDR2 YSYEKL.

The chain employs TRBV27 and TRBJ1-2, with 8 bases aligning to TRBD1. This CDR3 has 13 residues. Germline trimming cut 5 bases from V and 7 bases from J; bases unmatched to any gene: 6. The V gene's germline CDR1 is MNHEY and CDR2 SMNVEV (reference sequence). The CDR3 sequence is CASSLGQGGGYTF. The CDR3 DNA reads TGTGCCAGCAGTCTAGGACAGGGCGGTGGCTACACCTTC.

This clone has a single count. CDR3 bases: TGTGCCAGCTCACCGTTCTCAGGGTTTAACACTGAAGCTTTCTTT. The encoded protein is CASSPFSGFNTEAFF. V gene TRBV18 combines with J gene TRBJ1-1; D is possibly TRBD1 (5 bases). CDR1 is KGHSH, CDR2 LQKENI, per germline. V gave up 3 bases and J gave up 2 bases, with 13 bases separating them. There are 15 residues in the CDR3.

This clone has only one observation. The chain has TRBV27 and TRBJ2-1; 10 bases are shared with TRBD1. Losses at the gene ends were 3 bases for V and 2 bases for J; bases not matched to a gene: 1. Per germline, CDR1 MNHEY and CDR2 SMNVEV (reference sequence). This CDR3 contains 15 residues. CDR3 amino acids: CASSFGQGAYNEQFF. DNA of the CDR3: TGTGCCAGCAGTTTCGGACAGGGGGCCTACAATGAGCAGTTCTTC.

In the case of this clone: This specimen includes other DNA sequences encoding the same CDR3. The chain is built from TRBV19 and TRBJ2-7, with D tentatively TRBD2 (5 bases). The CDR3 extends over 14 amino acids. Trimming took 1 base from V and 2 from J, leaving 9 bases between them. CDR1 is LNHDA and CDR2 is SQIVND in the germline V gene (reference sequence). CDR3 sequence reads: CASSIGGRAYEQYF. CDR3 in DNA: TGTGCCAGTAGTATAGGAGGGCGGGCCTACGAGCAGTACTTC. The full variable domain, completed using reference TRBV19 and TRBJ2-7, is DGGITQSPKYLFRKEGQNVTLSCEQNLNHDAMYWYRQDPGQGLRLIYYSQIVNDFQKGDIAEGYSVSREKKESFPLTVTSAQKNPTAFYLCASSIGGRAYEQYFGPGTRLTVT.

Only one count was recorded for this clone. J is TRBJ2-6 and V is TRBV12-5; D is undetermined. This CDR3 is built from 17 residues. Germline lookup yields CDR1 LGHNT and CDR2 FRNRAP. The V and J ends lost 6 bases and 0 bases respectively, with 15 bases between them. CDR3: CASGPGPPRSGANVLTF. CDR3 nucleotide sequence: TGTGCTAGTGGACCAGGCCCTCCGCGCTCTGGGGCCAACGTCCTGACTTTC.

The CDR3 here is CASSSGTGSSPLHF. The CDR3 DNA reads as TGTGCCAGCAGTTCCGGGACAGGGTCTTCACCCCTCCACTTT. The rearrangement links TRBV28 to TRBJ1-6; TRBD1 agrees at 9 bases. The CDR3 consists of 14 residues. After removal of 4 bases from V and 9 bases from J, the junction contained 4 bases not matched to a gene. Looked up from germline, CDR1 is MDHEN and CDR2 is SYDVKM.

J is TRBJ1-5 and V is TRBV6-1, with no clear D. The V end was cut by 1 base, the J end by 7 bases, with 14 bases between. This CDR3 has 15 residues. Germline assignment: CDR1 MNHNS and CDR2 SASEGT. CDR3 amino acids: CASSEVGAPVQPQHF. The CDR3 bases are TGTGCCAGCAGTGAAGTCGGAGCGCCTGTGCAGCCCCAGCATTTT.

The V and J genes are TRBV7-9 and TRBJ2-3; 11 bases fit TRBD2. CDR3 length: 18 residues. The V segment lost 4 bases and the J segment 2 bases; nucleotides outside the gene matches: 11. Germline-derived CDR1 and CDR2 are SEHNR and FQNEAQ (reference sequence). The CDR3 region is CASSSYLGLAGITDTQYF. The CDR3 region has the DNA TGTGCCAGCAGCTCTTACCTTGGACTAGCGGGCATCACAGATACGCAGTATTTT.

The rearrangement links TRBV21-1 to TRBJ2-7; TRBD1, the table's D call, was not compared with the DNA. TRBV21-1 is a listed pseudogene. This CDR3 is 19 amino acids long. CDR3 region: CASSKVRGGQGGRFGEQYF. CDR3 sequence (DNA): TGTGCCAGCAGCAAAGTCAGGGGGGGACAGGGAGGTCGGTTCGGCGAGCAGTACTTC.

The rearrangement uses TRBV6-5 and TRBJ2-1; a weak D match, TRBD2 (6 bases). Germline V gene lookup returns CDR1 MNHEY and CDR2 SVGAGI. The CDR3 is made up of 13 amino acids. V was cut by 6 bases and J by 5 bases, with 11 bases left in between. The CDR3 DNA reads TGTGCCAGCAGCTATGGGACTGACAATGAGCAGTTCTTC. It translates to CASSYGTDNEQFF.

This clone was seen more than once but under ten times. The CDR3 sequence: CASSLGLRGSSQPQHF. In DNA form, the CDR3 reads TGTGCCAGCAGCTTAGGTCTCAGGGGATCATCTCAGCCCCAGCATTTT. The V and J genes are TRBV7-8 and TRBJ1-5; D is possibly TRBD1 (6 bases). The CDR3 consists of 16 residues. Between the trimmed V and J ends, which lost 1 base and 6 bases, there was a span of 16 bases. Germline values: CDR1 SGHVS, CDR2 FQNEAQ.

V usage is TRBV18 and J usage is TRBJ1-2; D may be TRBD1 (6 bases). CDR3 length: 14 residues. CDR1 is KGHSH and CDR2 is LQKENI in the germline V gene. Trimming pared 4 bases from V and 6 bases from J, leaving 15 bases between. CDR3 nucleotide sequence: TGTGCCAGCTCACTTTCCAGGGGTTCGGATGGCTACACCTTC. Its protein is CASSLSRGSDGYTF. Full variable domain (outside the CDR3, taken from reference TRBV18 and TRBJ1-2): NAGVMQNPRHLVRRRGQEARLRCSPMKGHSHVYWYRQLPEEGLKFMVYLQKENIIDESGMPKERFSAEFPKEGPSILRIQQVVRGDSAAYFCASSLSRGSDGYTFGSGTRLTVV.

This clone has more than one count but fewer than ten. The V gene is TRBV7-2, the J gene TRBJ2-7, with 10 bases that match TRBD2. The CDR3 length is 14 residues. Losses at the gene ends were 0 bases for V and 6 bases for J; bases not matched to a gene: 2. Germline values: CDR1 SGHTA, CDR2 FQGNSA. CDR3 nucleotides: TGTGCCAGCAGCTTAGCACTAGCGGGATCCGAGCAGTACTTC. Its protein product is CASSLALAGSEQYF. Full variable domain (remainder filled in from reference TRBV7-2 and TRBJ2-7): GAGVSQSPSNKVTEKGKDVELRCDPISGHTALYWYRQSLGQGLEFLIYFQGNSAPDKSGLPSDRFSAERTGGSVSTLTIQRTQQEDSAVYLCASSLALAGSEQYFGPGTRLTVT.

This clone was observed a handful of times. This CDR3 is CAIANYGGSGNTIYF. CDR3 bases: TGTGCCATCGCAAATTATGGAGGGTCTGGAAACACCATATATTTT. This chain links TRBV10-3 with TRBJ1-3; D ambiguous. Trimming stripped 8 bases from V and 1 base from J, with 15 bases between. This CDR3 spans 15 amino acids. Germline CDR1 and CDR2: ENHRY and SYGVKD.

V and J are TRBV7-3 and TRBJ1-4; 7 bases match TRBD1. CDR3 length: 15 residues. Trimming took 3 bases from V and 4 from J; bases not matched to a gene: 5. Germline V gives CDR1 SGHTA, CDR2 FQGTGA. CDR3 protein: CASSLTGTVNEKLFF. For the CDR3, the DNA is TGTGCCAGCAGCTTGACAGGGACAGTTAATGAAAAACTGTTTTTT.

V gene TRBV30 combines with J gene TRBJ1-1, with a tentative D call TRBD1 (5 bases). With 0 bases removed from V and 6 bases from J, the gap between germline ends came to 8 bases. From germline, CDR1 is GTSNPN and CDR2 SVGIG (reference sequence). The CDR3 has 12 residues. The CDR3 DNA sequence: TGTGCCTGGAGTGTAAGGGGCCCTGAAGCTTTCTTT. As protein: CAWSVRGPEAFF.

This chain uses TRBV7-9 with TRBJ2-2; D perhaps matches TRBD2 (7 bases). Per the germline V gene, CDR1 is SEHNR and CDR2 is FQNEAQ (reference sequence). The CDR3 is 17 amino acids. With 5 bases removed from V and 5 bases from J, the gap between germline ends came to 21 bases. CDR3 DNA sequence: TGTGCCAGCAGCCAAAGGGGGGGATCTAGCGGAACCGGGGAGCTGTTTTTT. This encodes CASSQRGGSSGTGELFF.

This clone has just a few counts. The chain links TRBV21-1 to TRBJ2-3; TRBD2 is the table's D call and was not checked against the DNA. TRBV21-1 is a pseudogene segment. The CDR3 runs to 16 residues. The chain's CDR3 is CASSKAASQNTDTQYF. The CDR3 DNA sequence: TGTGCCAGCAGCAAAGCGGCTAGCCAGAACACAGATACGCAGTATTTT.

V gene TRBV30 combines with J gene TRBJ1-5; 7 nucleotides match TRBD1. V lost 4 bases, J lost 4 bases, and 1 base stayed unmatched. Germline V gene data show CDR1 as GTSNPN and CDR2 as SVGIG (reference sequence). This CDR3 has 12 residues. CDR3 bases: TGTGCCTGGACACAGGGGAATCAGCCCCAGCATTTT. This encodes CAWTQGNQPQHF.

This clone was counted between two and nine times. This chain connects TRBV19 to TRBJ2-1, with 9 bases aligning to TRBD2. Germline V gives CDR1 LNHDA, CDR2 SQIVND (reference sequence). CDR3 length: 16 amino acids. The trim removed 5 bases at V and 7 bases at J, leaving 12 bases unmatched. The CDR3 spells CASSHGGRALVNEQFF. CDR3 bases: TGTGCCAGTAGTCACGGCGGGAGGGCCCTCGTTAATGAGCAGTTCTTC.

CDR3 protein: CASSPGTGDNEQFF. In DNA, the CDR3 is TGTGCCAGCAGCCCCGGGACAGGGGATAATGAGCAGTTCTTC. V is TRBV28 and J is TRBJ2-1, with 10 bases aligning to TRBD1. From germline, CDR1 is MDHEN and CDR2 SYDVKM. V was clipped by 6 bases and J by 7 bases; unmatched bases: 6. The CDR3 extends over 14 amino acids. Variable domain in full (rest from reference TRBV28 and TRBJ2-1): DVKVTQSSRYLVKRTGEKVFLECVQDMDHENMFWYRQDPGLGLRLIYFSYDVKMKEKGDIPEGYSVSREKKERFSLILESASTNQTSMYLCASSPGTGDNEQFFGPGTRLTVL.

CDR3 DNA sequence: TGTGCCTGGACAGAGAACACCGGGGAGCTGTTTTTT. As protein: CAWTENTGELFF. The chain recombines TRBV30 with TRBJ2-2, with D uncertain. The germline V and J ends were trimmed by 4 bases and 1 base, with 4 bases remaining between them. This CDR3 comprises 12 residues. Germline assignment: CDR1 GTSNPN and CDR2 SVGIG (reference sequence).

As for this clone: The sample contains more than one DNA sequence encoding this CDR3. The rearrangement uses TRBV30 and TRBJ2-7, with D unresolved. This CDR3 is built from 14 residues. The germline CDR1 and CDR2 sequences are GTSNPN and SVGIG (reference sequence). The ends were cut back, 0 bases at V and 3 bases at J, with 12 bases in the middle. The CDR3 sequence: CAWSVGLADYEQYF. The DNA for the CDR3 is TGTGCCTGGAGTGTTGGGCTGGCTGACTACGAGCAGTACTTC.